This TCR beta chain was found in a study of control samples from healthy donors and cancer patients. The V and J ends lost 3 bases and 1 base respectively, with 13 bases between them. The germline V gene encodes CDR1 SGDLS and CDR2 YYNGEE. The CDR3 length is 15 residues. Assay: immunoSEQ multiplex PCR; the TCRdb copy retains only in-frame clones and omits some. Counted here are fewer than 120,000 clones, 70% to 90% occurring once; the ten biggest clones make up 3.5% to 4%. This sequence joins TRBV9 and TRBJ1-1; D is ambiguous. This TCR came from a woman in her sixties with lung cancer. Sequenced input: PBMCs. The CDR3 region is CASSAVRTENTEAFF. CDR3 DNA sequence: TGTGCCAGCAGCGCCGTAAGGACGGAGAACACTGAAGCTTTCTTT.